Listed below are T cell receptor beta chains from one sample, sequenced in a study of OX40 agonist ivuxolimab in advanced cancers. The repertoire was sequenced with immunoSEQ multiplex PCR; TCRdb's copy has only in-frame clones and lacks some. The table lists about 59,000 clones, about 85% of them singletons. Sample: CD4+ or CD8+ T cells sorted from blood, taken in a trial of the OX40 agonist ivuxolimab. The receptors were gathered from an adult with an advanced solid tumor such as melanoma, head and neck, liver or kidney cancer. Both conserved end residues are part of each CDR3. A D gene is named only where the DNA matches it firmly. A row's size may be missing; if present it is once, few, many or a size class.

v_call	d_call	clone_size	j_call	cdr3_length	cdr3_aa	cdr3_nt
TRBV9	NA	NA	TRBJ1-3	14	CASSKGGSGNTIYF	TGTGCCAGCAGCAAGGGTGGTTCTGGAAACACCATATATTTT
TRBV30	TRBD1	few	TRBJ2-5	15	CAWSAATGGLETQYF	TGTGCCTGGAGCGCGGCTACAGGGGGCCTGGAGACCCAGTACTTC
TRBV6-5	TRBD2	NA	TRBJ2-2	15	CASLLVAGEDGELFF	TGTGCCAGCCTCCTTGTAGCGGGAGAGGACGGGGAGCTGTTTTTT
TRBV19	NA	NA	TRBJ1-4	16	CASSIDGLRANEKLFF	TGTGCCAGTAGTATAGATGGACTTCGCGCTAATGAAAAACTGTTTTTT
TRBV7-6	TRBD2	NA	TRBJ2-3	16	CASSSLAGGKTDTQYF	TGTGCCAGCAGCTCCCTAGCGGGGGGGAAGACAGATACGCAGTATTTT
TRBV2	TRBD2	NA	TRBJ2-2	16	CASSLLAGANTGELFF	TGTGCCAGCAGTCTACTAGCGGGGGCGAACACCGGGGAGCTGTTTTTT
TRBV19	NA	NA	TRBJ2-6	15	CASSPRYSGANVLTF	TGTGCCAGTAGTCCCCGCTACTCTGGGGCCAACGTCCTGACTTTC
TRBV28	NA	NA	TRBJ2-4	17	CASATEGEGPAKNIQYF	TGTGCCAGCGCGACGGAGGGGGAGGGACCAGCCAAAAACATTCAGTACTTC
TRBV15	NA	once	TRBJ2-3	14	CATSEDSFTDTQYF	TGTGCCACCAGTGAAGACAGTTTCACAGATACGCAGTATTTT
TRBV6-5	TRBD2	NA	TRBJ2-3	14	CASSYSGSTDTQYF	TGTGCCAGCAGTTATAGCGGGAGCACAGATACGCAGTATTTT
TRBV5-1	TRBD1	NA	TRBJ1-2	14	CASSLGTGNYGYTF	TGCGCCAGCAGCTTGGGGACAGGGAACTATGGCTACACCTTC
TRBV19	TRBD1	NA	TRBJ1-5	17	CASSTRDRGLGNQPQHF	TGTGCCAGTAGTACCCGGGACAGGGGTTTGGGCAATCAGCCCCAGCATTTT
TRBV6-1	NA	once	TRBJ1-1	13	CASSERLNTEAFF	TGTGCCAGCAGCGAACGGTTGAACACTGAAGCTTTCTTT
TRBV7-2	NA	NA	TRBJ2-7	14	CASSLAGDPYEQYF	TGTGCCAGCAGCTTAGCGGGAGACCCCTACGAGCAGTACTTC
TRBV19	TRBD1	NA	TRBJ1-4	15	CASRQGGATNEKLFF	TGTGCCAGTAGGCAGGGGGGCGCAACTAATGAAAAACTGTTTTTT
TRBV9	TRBD2	once	TRBJ2-7	15	CASSVRASGHYEQYF	TGTGCCAGCAGCGTCCGGGCTAGCGGCCACTACGAGCAGTACTTC
TRBV5-1	TRBD2	NA	TRBJ2-7	15	CASTPLAGSTYEQYF	TGCGCCAGCACCCCGCTAGCGGGAAGCACCTACGAGCAGTACTTC
TRBV19	NA	NA	TRBJ1-6	13	CASSSSYNSPLHF	TGTGCCAGTAGCAGCTCCTATAATTCACCCCTCCACTTT
TRBV15	NA	once	TRBJ2-5	15	CATSRVPGTQETQYF	TGTGCCACCAGCAGAGTTCCAGGGACCCAAGAGACCCAGTACTTC
TRBV7-2	NA	NA	TRBJ1-6	15	CASSLVTNTDSPLHF	TGTGCCAGCAGCTTAGTAACGAATACGGATTCACCCCTCCACTTT
TRBV7-3	TRBD2	NA	TRBJ2-6	19	CASSLSLAGISSGANVLTF	TGTGCCAGCAGCTTATCACTAGCGGGGATTTCCTCTGGGGCCAACGTCCTGACTTTC
TRBV6-1	NA	NA	TRBJ2-1	22	CASSEQGSRGQIRGPRYNEQFF	TGTGCCAGCAGTGAACAAGGGTCCAGGGGCCAAATTCGCGGCCCTCGGTACAATGAGCAGTTCTTC
TRBV6-1	TRBD1	NA	TRBJ1-5	14	CASSNDREYQPQHF	TGTGCCAGCAGTAACGACAGGGAGTATCAGCCCCAGCATTTT
TRBV28	TRBD1	NA	TRBJ2-3	15	CASSMGTGGTDTQYF	TGTGCCAGCAGCATGGGGACAGGGGGCACAGATACGCAGTATTTT
TRBV6-1	NA	many	TRBJ1-2	11	CASGDRWGYTF	TGTGCCAGCGGAGACAGGTGGGGCTACACCTTC
TRBV5-6	NA	NA	TRBJ2-7	12	CASRIRGSEQYF	TGTGCCAGCAGGATCAGGGGTTCCGAGCAGTACTTC
TRBV6-5	NA	once	TRBJ2-2	15	CASSYSRQLTGELFF	TGTGCCAGCAGTTACTCCCGACAGCTGACCGGGGAGCTGTTTTTT
TRBV7-9	NA	once	TRBJ2-1	11	CASSFANEQFF	TGTGCCAGCAGCTTTGCGAATGAGCAGTTCTTC
TRBV6-1	TRBD1	once	TRBJ2-1	15	CASKIGQGTYNEQFF	TGTGCCAGCAAGATCGGACAGGGGACCTACAATGAGCAGTTCTTC
TRBV7-3	TRBD1	few	TRBJ1-6	14	CASSLTGVNSPLHF	TGTGCCAGCAGCTTGACAGGGGTGAATTCACCCCTCCACTTT
TRBV11-3	TRBD2	once	TRBJ2-3	15	CASSSLAGGLDTQYF	TGTGCCAGCAGCTCCCTAGCGGGAGGTCTAGATACGCAGTATTTT
TRBV5-1	NA	once	TRBJ2-2	14	CASSLGQRTGELFF	TGCGCCAGCAGCTTGGGACAGCGTACCGGGGAGCTGTTTTTT
TRBV28	NA	NA	TRBJ2-3	16	CASTLAGGLGTDTQYF	TGTGCCAGCACCTTGGCTGGGGGGCTTGGCACAGATACGCAGTATTTT
TRBV5-4	TRBD2	NA	TRBJ2-7	16	CASSIGLAGVPYEQYF	TGTGCCAGCAGCATCGGACTCGCGGGAGTGCCCTACGAGCAGTACTTC
TRBV9	NA	NA	TRBJ1-2	15	CASSVVGALDYGYTF	TGTGCCAGCAGCGTCGTGGGGGCGCTGGACTATGGCTACACCTTC
TRBV5-1	NA	NA	TRBJ2-2	16	CASSLVLAENTGELFF	TGCGCCAGCAGCTTGGTACTAGCTGAGAACACCGGGGAGCTGTTTTTT
TRBV7-2	NA	NA	TRBJ2-1	14	CASSLYGADNEQFF	TGTGCCAGCAGCTTATACGGGGCCGACAATGAGCAGTTCTTC
TRBV7-2	NA	few	TRBJ1-5	13	CASSRYSNQPQHF	TGTGCCAGCAGCCGCTATAGCAATCAGCCCCAGCATTTT
TRBV7-6	NA	NA	TRBJ1-1	17	CASSLGPRGGAWTEAFF	TGTGCCAGCAGCTTAGGCCCGCGGGGGGGGGCCTGGACTGAAGCTTTCTTT
TRBV28	TRBD1	NA	TRBJ2-5	14	CASTLGTVQETQYF	TGTGCCAGCACCCTAGGGACAGTTCAAGAGACCCAGTACTTC
TRBV6-1	TRBD1	NA	TRBJ1-1	14	CASSRRGRDTEAFF	TGTGCCAGCAGCCGCAGGGGGCGGGACACTGAAGCTTTCTTT
TRBV7-2	TRBD1	NA	TRBJ1-3	15	CASSLGDRAGNTIYF	TGTGCCAGCAGCTTAGGGGACAGGGCTGGAAACACCATATATTTT